Below, 19 T cell receptor beta chains from the same sample are listed, as sequenced in a study of PD-1 blockade in classical Hodgkin lymphoma. All patients relapsed after autologous stem cell transplantation, and brentuximab vedotin exposure varied. The protocol was immunoSEQ multiplex PCR, while the TCRdb copy is restricted to in-frame clones and leaves out a portion. The sample contains more than 30,000 clones, around 76% of which appear only once. The sequences come from peripheral blood mononuclear cells (PBMCs), collected before the second cycle of nivolumab. The receptors were sampled from a human donor with classical Hodgkin lymphoma.

About this clone: In the same sample, other DNA sequences code for this CDR3. This chain joins TRBV5-4 and TRBJ2-5, with a possible D match to TRBD1 (6 bases). CDR3 length: 13 amino acids. V lost 4 bases and J 2 bases, leaving 9 bases between the germline ends. CDR1 is SGHNT and CDR2 is YYREEE in the germline V gene (reference sequence). This CDR3 reads CASSPGQQETQYF. The DNA of the CDR3 is TGTGCCAGCAGCCCGGGACAACAAGAGACCCAGTACTTC. Filled out from reference TRBV5-4 and TRBJ2-5, the complete variable domain reads ETGVTQSPTHLIKTRGQQVTLRCSSQSGHNTVSWYQQALGQGPQFIFQYYREEENGRGNFPPRFSGLQFPNYSSELNVNALELDDSALYLCASSPGQQETQYFGPGTRLLVL.

The CDR3 DNA reads as TGTGCCAGCAGCCGGGACAGCCAGGATTCACCCCTCCACTTT. It translates to CASSRDSQDSPLHF. The chain employs TRBV2 and TRBJ1-6; 7 nucleotides agree with TRBD1. V lost 6 bases and J lost 8; bases outside the gene matches: 7. Germline V lookup: CDR1 SNHLY, CDR2 FYNNEI. This CDR3 contains 14 residues.

In its sample, this clone ranks as large. The chain recombines TRBV7-6 with TRBJ1-2; no reliable D call. V was cut by 5 bases and J by 5 bases, with 9 bases left in between. CDR1 is SGHVS, CDR2 FNYEAQ, per germline. CDR3 length: 12 residues. The CDR3 reads CASSPDYYGYTF. CDR3 coding DNA: TGTGCCAGCAGCCCAGACTATTATGGCTACACCTTC.

This clone was detected only a few times. CDR3 sequence reads: CASSQADRWTRFSTGANVLTF. CDR3 nucleotide sequence: TGTGCCAGCAGCCAAGCGGACAGGTGGACTAGATTTTCTACCGGGGCCAACGTCCTGACTTTC. The chain is built from TRBV14 and TRBJ2-6; perhaps D is TRBD1 or TRBD2 (7 bases each). Trimming removed 1 base at V and 4 bases at J, with 26 bases between. The V gene's germline CDR1 is SGHDN and CDR2 FVKESK. The CDR3 contains 21 residues.

CDR3 sequence (DNA): TGTGCCAGCAGCTTCCACTGGGAGGTAGCGGGGGAGCAGTACTTC. It specifies CASSFHWEVAGEQYF. This chain links TRBV11-2 with TRBJ2-7; TRBD2 matches 8 bases. This CDR3 is built from 15 residues. The germline V gene has CDR1 SGHAT and CDR2 FQNNGV. V was pared by 3 bases and J by 7 bases, with 11 bases of the junction left unmatched.

This clone was seen once. The J gene is TRBJ2-2, the V gene TRBV4-3; no definite D call. Germline values: CDR1 LGHNA, CDR2 YSLEER. The CDR3 extends over 14 amino acids. Trimming left V 1 base short and J 2 bases short, with 5 bases between. The CDR3 spells CASSQGQNTGELFF. CDR3 sequence (DNA): TGCGCCAGCAGCCAAGGGCAAAACACCGGGGAGCTGTTTTTT.

This chain joins TRBV5-4 and TRBJ2-1, with 8 bases fitting TRBD2. Trimming took 4 bases from V and 7 from J; bases not matched to a gene: 7. Germline V gene lookup returns CDR1 SGHNT and CDR2 YYREEE (reference sequence). The CDR3 totals 14 residues. For the CDR3, the DNA is TGTGCCAGCAGCCTGGCGGGGGGATTAAATGAGCAGTTCTTC. This codes for CASSLAGGLNEQFF.

V gene TRBV12-5 combines with J gene TRBJ1-5; D is undetermined. CDR1 is LGHNT and CDR2 is FRNRAP in the germline V gene. The V end lost 5 bases, the J end lost 8 bases, and 7 bases lay between the germline ends. This CDR3 has 11 residues. CDR3 region: CASGRREPQHF. CDR3 coding DNA: TGTGCTAGTGGTCGCCGGGAGCCCCAGCATTTT.

The V gene is TRBV5-4, the J gene TRBJ2-5; the match to TRBD2 covers 11 bases. V lost 2 bases and J lost 1; bases outside the gene matches: 10. Germline CDR1 SGHNT, CDR2 YYREEE (reference sequence). The CDR3 extends over 18 amino acids. CDR3 protein: CASSFPRVTSGGQETQYF. The CDR3, as DNA: TGTGCCAGCAGCTTCCCACGCGTAACTAGCGGGGGCCAAGAGACCCAGTACTTC.

The chain links TRBV7-9 to TRBJ2-2, with 7 bases lining up with TRBD2. The CDR3 extends over 15 amino acids. CDR1 and CDR2 from the germline V gene are SEHNR and FQNEAQ (reference sequence). J was trimmed by 3 bases and V by 4 bases; bases with no gene match: 5. The CDR3 loop is CASSSRLADTGELFF. CDR3 bases: TGTGCCAGCAGCTCTCGACTAGCCGACACCGGGGAGCTGTTTTTT.

The chain recombines TRBV5-4 with TRBJ2-1; the match to TRBD2 covers 15 bases. V dropped 4 bases and J dropped 7; count of bases not matched to a gene: 3. Germline-derived CDR1 and CDR2 are SGHNT and YYREEE (reference sequence). This CDR3 is built from 15 residues. The DNA of the CDR3 is TGTGCCAGCAGCCTGGGACTAGCGGGGGGTAATGAGCAGTTCTTC. This sequence encodes CASSLGLAGGNEQFF.

The V and J genes are TRBV5-4 and TRBJ1-1, with D perhaps matching TRBD1 (5 bases). Germline V gene sequence: CDR1 SGHNT, CDR2 YYREEE (reference sequence). This CDR3 is 13 amino acids long. V lost 4 bases and J lost 1, with 8 bases in between. The CDR3 nucleotides are TGTGCCAGCAGCACCGGGACGAACACTGAAGCTTTCTTT. Protein sequence: CASSTGTNTEAFF.

The V gene is TRBV12-2, the J gene TRBJ1-2; TRBD1, the D gene given by the table, was not confirmed from the DNA. TRBV12-2 is shown as a pseudogene. The CDR3 runs 14 residues. CDR3 protein: CASRLSGQNYGYTF. The CDR3 region has the DNA TGTGCAAGTCGCTTATCTGGACAGAACTATGGCTACACCTTC.

The rearrangement uses TRBV4-3 and TRBJ1-3; no clear D gene. Per the germline V gene, CDR1 is LGHNA and CDR2 is YSLEER. The CDR3 spans 19 residues. V shed 3 bases and J shed 2 bases, with 23 bases lying between them. Here the CDR3 reads CASSHPTDSLSQPGNTIYF. The CDR3 DNA sequence: TGCGCCAGCAGCCATCCAACTGACTCTCTGTCTCAACCTGGAAACACCATATATTTT.

This chain uses TRBV19 with TRBJ2-5; D possibly corresponds to TRBD1 (6 bases). Trimming removed 3 bases from V and 3 bases from J, with 11 bases in between. The CDR3 length is 14 residues. Germline CDR1 and CDR2: LNHDA and SQIVND (reference sequence). The chain's CDR3 is CASSITGYEETQYF. In nucleotides, the CDR3 is TGTGCCAGTAGTATTACAGGGTACGAAGAGACCCAGTACTTC.

The CDR3 loop is CASTPRYEQYF. CDR3 in DNA: TGTGCCAGCACCCCCCGGTACGAGCAGTACTTC. V usage is TRBV6-4 and J usage is TRBJ2-7; no definite D call. V lost 7 bases and J lost 4, with 8 bases in between. This CDR3 comprises 11 residues. Germline V gene data show CDR1 as MRHNA and CDR2 as SNTAGT.

This clone was counted once. The chain has TRBV6-5 and TRBJ2-7; D call uncertain. The ends were cut back, 6 bases at V and 2 bases at J, with 8 bases in the middle. The V gene's germline CDR1 is MNHEY and CDR2 SVGAGI. This CDR3 has 12 amino acids. The CDR3 DNA follows: TGTGCCAGCAGCCAAAATCCCTACGAGCAGTACTTC. Amino acids: CASSQNPYEQYF.

V gene TRBV6-5 combines with J gene TRBJ2-6, with D possibly being TRBD1 or TRBD2 (5 bases each). Trimming stripped 8 bases from V and 0 bases from J, with 11 bases between. The V gene's germline CDR1 is MNHEY and CDR2 SVGAGI. This CDR3 comprises 15 residues. In nucleotides, the CDR3 is TGTGCCAGCCAAAGTGGGGGCTCTGGGGCCAACGTCCTGACTTTC. Translation gives CASQSGGSGANVLTF.

This sequence joins TRBV28 and TRBJ1-4, with D unclear. Between the trimmed V and J ends, which lost 1 base and 6 bases, there was a span of 6 bases. Germline CDR1 and CDR2: MDHEN and SYDVKM. The CDR3 totals 13 residues. Here the CDR3 DNA reads TGTGCCAGCAGTTTATCGGCCCATGAAAAACTGTTTTTT. Encoded protein: CASSLSAHEKLFF.